This entry lists 15 T cell receptor beta chains sequenced from one sample in a study of T cells in narcolepsy. TCRdb's copy holds only in-frame clones and misses some; the assay was immunoSEQ multiplex PCR. This table has about 30,000 clones, 65% to 90% appearing once. Sequenced material: CD45RA- memory CD4+ T cells from PBMCs. These receptors originate from a human donor with narcolepsy.

V usage is TRBV5-4 and J usage is TRBJ2-2; D may correspond to TRBD1 or TRBD2 (6 bases each). Germline assignment: CDR1 SGHNT and CDR2 YYREEE (reference sequence). The CDR3 length is 15 residues. V lost 0 bases and J 4 bases, leaving 10 bases between the germline ends. The CDR3 coding sequence is TGTGCCAGCAGCTTGGTGGGGGGCGTCACCGGGGAGCTGTTTTTT. Translation gives CASSLVGGVTGELFF.

The V call is TRBV11-2, the J call TRBJ1-1; D not resolved. Germline CDR1 is SGHAT and CDR2 is FQNNGV. The CDR3 contains 15 residues. V was clipped by 4 bases and J by 1 base, with 13 bases between them. This chain's CDR3 is CASSSTGPRNTEAFF. The DNA for the CDR3 is TGTGCCAGCAGCTCCACTGGACCGCGGAACACTGAAGCTTTCTTT. Filled out from reference TRBV11-2 and TRBJ1-1, the complete variable domain reads EAGVAQSPRYKIIEKRQSVAFWCNPISGHATLYWYQQILGQGPKLLIQFQNNGVVDDSQLPKDRFSAERLKGVDSTLKIQPAKLEDSAVYLCASSSTGPRNTEAFFGQGTRLTVV.

The table lists this clone with a count of one. V is TRBV11-3 and J is TRBJ1-1; the D is unclear. The CDR3 contains 13 residues. Germline V gives CDR1 SGHNT, CDR2 YENEEA. V was clipped by 3 bases and J by 4 bases, with 9 bases between them. The CDR3 loop is CASSFGPGTEAFF. CDR3 sequence (DNA): TGTGCCAGCAGCTTTGGGCCGGGCACTGAAGCTTTCTTT.

The rearrangement links TRBV7-2 to TRBJ1-5; tentatively, D is TRBD1 (5 bases). Germline CDR1 SGHTA, CDR2 FQGNSA. The CDR3 covers 16 residues. Deletions cut 5 bases from V and 3 bases from J, with 17 bases between. Written as DNA, the CDR3 is TGTGCCAGCAGCCCCGCAGCCAGGGATCCCAATCAGCCCCAGCATTTT. Translation gives CASSPAARDPNQPQHF.

This chain joins TRBV29-1 and TRBJ1-1; no reliable D call. CDR3 length equals 13 residues. V lost 4 bases and J lost 1, with 10 bases in between. Germline CDR1 is SQVTM and CDR2 is ANQGSEA. The CDR3 protein is CSVGLIGNTEAFF. The CDR3 region has the DNA TGCAGCGTTGGCCTAATAGGGAACACTGAAGCTTTCTTT.

This chain links TRBV5-1 with TRBJ1-1; D gene unclear. Germline loops: CDR1 SGHRS, CDR2 YFSETQ. The CDR3 totals 13 residues. Trimming took off 4 bases at V and 5 bases at J, with 12 bases between the two ends. In DNA form, the CDR3 reads TGCGCCAGCAGCGTAAAGGAAGGGACTGAAGCTTTCTTT. Translated: CASSVKEGTEAFF. Variable domain in full (rest from reference TRBV5-1 and TRBJ1-1): KAGVTQTPRYLIKTRGQQVTLSCSPISGHRSVSWYQQTPGQGLQFLFEYFSETQRNKGNFPGRFSGRQFSNSRSEMNVSTLELGDSALYLCASSVKEGTEAFFGQGTRLTVV.

The chain recombines TRBV19 with TRBJ1-1; possibly TRBD1 for D (6 bases). Looked up from germline, CDR1 is LNHDA and CDR2 is SQIVND (reference sequence). The germline V and J ends were trimmed by 5 bases and 1 base, with 14 bases remaining between them. The length of the CDR3 is 15 residues. The CDR3 DNA follows: TGTGCCAGTAGTTCCGACAGGTGGGGGAACACTGAAGCTTTCTTT. It specifies CASSSDRWGNTEAFF. Variable domain in full (rest from reference TRBV19 and TRBJ1-1): DGGITQSPKYLFRKEGQNVTLSCEQNLNHDAMYWYRQDPGQGLRLIYYSQIVNDFQKGDIAEGYSVSREKKESFPLTVTSAQKNPTAFYLCASSSDRWGNTEAFFGQGTRLTVV.

This clone occurred once. The CDR3 bases are TGTGCCAGCAGCGGTGGGATTGAGCAGTTCTTC. Its protein is CASSGGIEQFF. The chain joins TRBV5-6 to TRBJ2-1; no firm D call. This CDR3 comprises 11 residues. V lost 4 bases and J lost 9, with 8 bases in between. Looked up from germline, CDR1 is SGHDT and CDR2 is YYEEEE.

This CDR3 is CAWSVLHDNEQFF. The CDR3 DNA reads as TGTGCCTGGAGTGTCCTCCATGACAATGAGCAGTTCTTC. V is TRBV30 and J is TRBJ2-1; D unresolved. Per the germline V gene, CDR1 is GTSNPN and CDR2 is SVGIG (reference sequence). Trimming took 0 bases from V and 5 from J, leaving 8 bases between them. CDR3 size: 13 residues.

This sequence joins TRBV5-1 and TRBJ2-3; D perhaps matches TRBD2 (6 bases). Trimming took off 0 bases at V and 0 bases at J, with 11 bases between the two ends. Germline CDR1 reads SGHRS; CDR2 reads YFSETQ. CDR3 length: 16 amino acids. CDR3 sequence: CASSLAGLLSTDTQYF. CDR3 DNA sequence: TGCGCCAGCAGCTTGGCGGGACTCCTTAGCACAGATACGCAGTATTTT.

J is TRBJ2-7 and V is TRBV4-1; 7 nucleotides agree with TRBD1. V was clipped by 0 bases and J by 5 bases; unmatched bases: 10. CDR1 and CDR2 from the germline V gene are MGHRA and YSYEKL. This CDR3 contains 16 residues. CDR3 DNA: TGCGCCAGCAGCCAAGATTTAGGGACAGTTTATGACGAGCAGTACTTC. Amino acid sequence: CASSQDLGTVYDEQYF.

This clone was observed a few times. The chain is built from TRBV5-4 and TRBJ2-3, with D perhaps matching TRBD2 (5 bases). CDR3 length: 15 residues. Germline V CDR1 and CDR2: SGHNT, YYREEE (reference sequence). Trimming pared 2 bases from V and 0 bases from J, leaving 10 bases between. The CDR3 DNA sequence: TGTGCCAGCAGCTTTGAAGCGGCTAGCACAGATACGCAGTATTTT. The encoded protein is CASSFEAASTDTQYF.

The V and J genes are TRBV5-1 and TRBJ1-4, with 9 bases fitting TRBD1. Germline trimming cut 4 bases from V and 5 bases from J; bases unmatched to any gene: 12. The germline gives CDR1 SGHRS, CDR2 YFSETQ. CDR3 size: 17 residues. CDR3 sequence: CASSPGQGVVGNEKLFF. As DNA, the CDR3 is TGCGCCAGCAGCCCGGGACAGGGAGTGGTTGGGAATGAAAAACTGTTTTTT.

The V gene is TRBV5-1, the J gene TRBJ2-7, with D possibly matching TRBD1 (5 bases). Deletions cut 2 bases from V and 2 bases from J, with 14 bases between. Germline V gene lookup returns CDR1 SGHRS and CDR2 YFSETQ. The CDR3 covers 15 residues. CDR3 region: CASSFGHRQTYEQYF. The CDR3 DNA sequence: TGCGCCAGCAGCTTCGGACACCGTCAAACCTACGAGCAGTACTTC.

This sequence joins TRBV27 and TRBJ2-5; TRBD2 aligns across 15 bases. The V segment lost 6 bases and the J segment 5 bases; nucleotides outside the gene matches: 7. The CDR3 extends over 16 amino acids. Germline values: CDR1 MNHEY, CDR2 SMNVEV (reference sequence). The chain's CDR3 is CASSPGLAGGSETQYF. The CDR3 bases are TGTGCCAGCAGCCCAGGACTAGCGGGAGGGTCGGAGACCCAGTACTTC.